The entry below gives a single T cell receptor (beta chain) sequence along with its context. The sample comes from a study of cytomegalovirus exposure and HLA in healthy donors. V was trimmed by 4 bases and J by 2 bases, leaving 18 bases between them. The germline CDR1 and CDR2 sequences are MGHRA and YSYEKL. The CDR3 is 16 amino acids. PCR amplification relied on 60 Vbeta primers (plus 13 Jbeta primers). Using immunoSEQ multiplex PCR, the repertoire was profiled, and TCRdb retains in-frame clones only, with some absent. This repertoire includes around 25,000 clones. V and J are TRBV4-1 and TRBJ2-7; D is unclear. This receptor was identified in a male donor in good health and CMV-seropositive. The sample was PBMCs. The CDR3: CASSLPKTGEAYEQYF. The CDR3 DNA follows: TGCGCCAGCAGCCTCCCCAAGACTGGAGAGGCCTACGAGCAGTACTTC.